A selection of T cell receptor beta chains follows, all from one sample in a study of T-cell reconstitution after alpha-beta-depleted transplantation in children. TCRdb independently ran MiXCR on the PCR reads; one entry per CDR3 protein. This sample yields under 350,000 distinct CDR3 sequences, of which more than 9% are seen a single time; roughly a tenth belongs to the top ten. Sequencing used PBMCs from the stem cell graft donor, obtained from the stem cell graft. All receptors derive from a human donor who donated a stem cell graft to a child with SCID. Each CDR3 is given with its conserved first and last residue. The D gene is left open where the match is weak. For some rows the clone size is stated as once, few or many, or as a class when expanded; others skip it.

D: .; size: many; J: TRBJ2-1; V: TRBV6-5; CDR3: CASSYSSAYEQFF; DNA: TGTGCCAGCAGTTACTCGAGCGCTTATGAGCAGTTCTTC
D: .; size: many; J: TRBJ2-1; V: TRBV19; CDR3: CASNGGHEQFF; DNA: TGTGCCAGTAACGGGGGGCATGAGCAGTTCTTC
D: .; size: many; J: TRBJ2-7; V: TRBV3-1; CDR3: CASSQESFYEQYF; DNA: TGTGCCAGCAGCCAAGAATCCTTCTACGAGCAGTACTTC
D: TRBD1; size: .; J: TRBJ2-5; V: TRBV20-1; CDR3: CSAWGQAGETQYF; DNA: TGCAGTGCCTGGGGACAGGCGGGGGAGACCCAGTACTTC
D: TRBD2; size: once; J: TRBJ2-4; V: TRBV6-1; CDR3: CASTGGLGGNIQYF; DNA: TGTGCCAGCACCGGGGGATTGGGAGGGAACATTCAGTACTTC
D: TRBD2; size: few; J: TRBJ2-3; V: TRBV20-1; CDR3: CSARDRMRGVPNTDTQYF; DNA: TGCAGTGCTAGAGATCGGATGCGGGGGGTTCCAAACACAGATACGCAGTATTTT
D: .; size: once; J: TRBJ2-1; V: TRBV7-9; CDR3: CASSTLGNEQFF; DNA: TGTGCCAGCAGCACCCTAGGAAATGAGCAGTTCTTC
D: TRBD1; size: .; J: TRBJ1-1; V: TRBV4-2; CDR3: CASSRGQANTEAFF; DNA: TGTGCCAGCAGCCGAGGACAGGCGAACACTGAAGCTTTCTTT
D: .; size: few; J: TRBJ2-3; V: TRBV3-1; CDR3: CASSPQKGGADTQYF; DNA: TGTGCCAGCAGCCCTCAAAAGGGGGGGGCAGATACGCAGTATTTT
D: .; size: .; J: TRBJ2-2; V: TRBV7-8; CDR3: CASSPTASGELFF; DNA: TGTGCCAGCAGCCCCACAGCTTCCGGGGAGCTGTTTTTT
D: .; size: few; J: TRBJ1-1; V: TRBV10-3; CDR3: CAITNHSNTEAFF; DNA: TGTGCCATCACCAACCATTCGAACACTGAAGCTTTCTTT
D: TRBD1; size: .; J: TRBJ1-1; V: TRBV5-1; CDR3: CASSWEGGAGAEAFF; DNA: TGCGCCAGCAGCTGGGAAGGGGGCGCCGGGGCTGAAGCTTTCTTT
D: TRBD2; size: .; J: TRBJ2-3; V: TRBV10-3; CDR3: CAISWTSGGADTRYF; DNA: TGTGCCATCAGCTGGACTAGCGGGGGGGCGGATACGCGGTATTTT
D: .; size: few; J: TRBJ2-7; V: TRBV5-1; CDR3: CASSFPAEGANFYEQYF; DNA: TGCGCCAGCAGCTTCCCTGCGGAGGGAGCGAATTTCTACGAGCAGTACTTC
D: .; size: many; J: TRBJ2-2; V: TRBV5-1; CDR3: CASSSGQVTGELFF; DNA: TGCGCCAGCAGCTCAGGTCAGGTCACCGGGGAGCTGTTTTTT
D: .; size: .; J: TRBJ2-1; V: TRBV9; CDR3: CASSVGGTGHNEQFF; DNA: TGTGCCAGCAGCGTAGGAGGGACTGGGCACAATGAGCAGTTCTTC
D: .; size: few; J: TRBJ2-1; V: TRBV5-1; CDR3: CASSSEPNEQFF; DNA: TGCGCCAGCAGCTCGGAACCCAATGAGCAGTTCTTC
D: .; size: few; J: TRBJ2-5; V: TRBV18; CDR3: CASSPWTEQETQYF; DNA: TGTGCCAGCTCACCTTGGACAGAACAAGAGACCCAGTACTTC
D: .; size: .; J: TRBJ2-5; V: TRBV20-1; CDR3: CSARDPLIQETQYF; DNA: TGCAGTGCTAGGGACCCGCTCATCCAAGAGACCCAGTACTTC
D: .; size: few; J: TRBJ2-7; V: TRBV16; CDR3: CASSQETDSYEQYF; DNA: TGTGCCAGCAGCCAGGAGACGGACTCCTACGAGCAGTACTTC
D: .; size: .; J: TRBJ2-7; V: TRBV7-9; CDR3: CASSPTFRFSSYEQYF; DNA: TGTGCCAGCAGCCCCACTTTTCGCTTCAGCTCCTACGAGCAGTACTTC
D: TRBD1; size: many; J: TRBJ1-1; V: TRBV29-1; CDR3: CSTDNRGAGEAFF; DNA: TGCAGCACAGACAACAGGGGAGCCGGTGAAGCTTTCTTT
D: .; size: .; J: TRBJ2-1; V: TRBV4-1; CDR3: CASSHNDGVSYNEQFF; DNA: TGCGCCAGCAGCCACAACGACGGAGTTTCCTACAATGAGCAGTTCTTC
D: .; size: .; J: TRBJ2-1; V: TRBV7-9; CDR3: CASSGRLDEQFF; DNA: TGTGCCAGCAGCGGAAGACTAGATGAGCAGTTCTTC
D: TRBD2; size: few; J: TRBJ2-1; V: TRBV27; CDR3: CASSYGGGLSRNEQFF; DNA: TGTGCCAGCAGTTATGGCGGGGGGCTCTCTCGGAATGAGCAGTTCTTC
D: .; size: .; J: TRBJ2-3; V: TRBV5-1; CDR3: CASSLDQNRASTDTQYF; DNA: TGCGCCAGCAGCTTGGACCAAAACAGGGCTAGCACAGATACGCAGTATTTT
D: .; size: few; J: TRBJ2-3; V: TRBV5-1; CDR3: CASSRAGPGDTQYF; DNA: TGCGCCAGCAGCCGTGCTGGTCCGGGAGATACGCAGTATTTT
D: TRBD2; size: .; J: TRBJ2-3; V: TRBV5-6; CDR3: CASSLGGGTSTDTQYF; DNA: TGTGCCAGCAGCTTGGGCGGGGGAACTAGCACAGATACGCAGTATTTT
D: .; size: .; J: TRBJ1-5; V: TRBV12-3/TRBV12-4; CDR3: CASSLAVGPGAGPQHF; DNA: TGTGCCAGCAGTTTAGCGGTCGGACCAGGCGCGGGACCCCAGCATTTT
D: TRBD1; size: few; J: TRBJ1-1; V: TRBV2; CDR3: CASSEGRAGGDTEAFF; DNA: TGTGCCAGCAGTGAAGGGAGGGCAGGGGGAGACACTGAAGCTTTCTTT
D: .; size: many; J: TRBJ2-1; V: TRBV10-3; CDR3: CAIAGEGNYNEQFF; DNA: TGTGCCATCGCCGGAGAGGGGAACTACAATGAGCAGTTCTTC
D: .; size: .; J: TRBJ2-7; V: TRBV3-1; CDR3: CASSPTGGASYEQYF; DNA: TGTGCCAGCAGCCCGACTGGGGGGGCCTCCTACGAGCAGTACTTC
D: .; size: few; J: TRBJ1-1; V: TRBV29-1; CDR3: CSCTEAFF; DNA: TGCAGCTGCACTGAAGCTTTCTTT
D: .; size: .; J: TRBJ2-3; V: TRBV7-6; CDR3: CASSAMLSTDTQYF; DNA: TGTGCCAGCAGCGCTATGCTGAGCACAGATACGCAGTATTTT
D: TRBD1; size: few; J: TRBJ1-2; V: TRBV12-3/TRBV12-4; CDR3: CASRGTGISSYTF; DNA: TGTGCCAGCAGAGGGACAGGTATAAGCAGCTACACCTTC
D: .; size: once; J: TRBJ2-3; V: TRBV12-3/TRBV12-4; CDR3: CASSSRADTQYF; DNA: TGTGCCAGCAGTTCCAGGGCAGATACGCAGTATTTT
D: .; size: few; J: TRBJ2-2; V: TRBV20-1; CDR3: CSARDTEPGELFF; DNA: TGCAGTGCTAGAGATACAGAGCCCGGGGAGCTGTTTTTT
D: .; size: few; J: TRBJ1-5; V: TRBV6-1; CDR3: CASSEWWAVSNQPQHF; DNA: TGTGCCAGCAGTGAATGGTGGGCGGTTAGCAATCAGCCCCAGCATTTT
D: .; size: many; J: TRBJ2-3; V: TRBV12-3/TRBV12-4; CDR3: CASSSSGSTDTQYF; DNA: TGTGCCAGCAGTTCCTCGGGTAGCACAGATACGCAGTATTTT
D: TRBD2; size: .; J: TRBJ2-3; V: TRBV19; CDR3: CASSIDTSGEGTDTQYF; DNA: TGTGCCAGTAGTATAGATACTAGCGGGGAAGGAACAGATACGCAGTATTTT
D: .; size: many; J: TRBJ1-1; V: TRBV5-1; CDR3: CASSLGVTANTEAFF; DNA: TGCGCCAGCAGCTTGGGGGTCACAGCGAACACTGAAGCTTTCTTT